The 24 T cell receptor beta chains below come from one sample, sequenced in a study of patients and donors after allogeneic stem cell transplantation. TCRdb re-called the RT-PCR reads through MiXCR, storing one row per CDR3 protein. The profile shows around 170,000 distinct CDR3 sequences, about 24% of them singletons. Sequenced input: blood, either unsorted or a sorted T cell fraction (not recorded which). These receptors all come from a human donor who was either an allogeneic HSCT recipient or a stem cell or donor lymphocyte infusion donor (not recorded which). It is not recorded whose cells these are; they may come from a transplant donor.

This clonotype showed up just a few times. The V and J genes are TRBV11-2 and TRBJ2-3; the D is unclear. CDR3 length: 15 amino acids. Germline V gene sequence: CDR1 SGHAT, CDR2 FQNNGV. Trimming removed 5 bases at V and 1 base at J, with 13 bases between. The CDR3 DNA reads as TGTGCCAGCAGCCCAATAGGTCGGGGCACAGATACGCAGTATTTT. It specifies CASSPIGRGTDTQYF.

The chain has TRBV20-1 and TRBJ1-2; the D is unclear. The V end was cut by 5 bases, the J end by 4 bases, with 17 bases between. This CDR3 has 14 amino acids. The germline V gene has CDR1 DFQATT and CDR2 SNEGSKA (reference sequence). CDR3 amino acids: CSAGGKRSSYGYTF. The CDR3 nucleotides are TGCAGTGCTGGCGGAAAAAGGTCTAGCTATGGCTACACCTTC.

The chain joins TRBV20-1 to TRBJ1-3, with D hard to call. The V and J ends lost 3 bases and 0 bases respectively, with 3 bases between them. The CDR3 is 12 amino acids. CDR1 is DFQATT, CDR2 SNEGSKA, per germline (reference sequence). CDR3 in DNA: TGCAGTGCTAGTTACTCTGGAAACACCATATATTTT. Translated, it gives CSASYSGNTIYF.

A few counts support this clonotype. One end of the junction varies from germline; a read error may be responsible. The rearrangement uses TRBV5-1 and TRBJ1-2; D not certain. CDR1 is SGHRS, CDR2 YFSETQ, per germline. The length of the CDR3 is 13 residues. In DNA, the CDR3 is TGCGCCAGCAGCTTGGGGGAGGACTATCGCTACACCTTC. Protein product: CASSLGEDYRYTF.

This clonotype was seen more than once but under ten times. The rearrangement uses TRBV7-2 and TRBJ2-3, with a tentative D call TRBD2 (6 bases). This CDR3 spans 14 amino acids. Germline CDR1 is SGHTA and CDR2 is FQGNSA. V was trimmed by 3 bases and J by 2 bases, leaving 9 bases between them. The CDR3 DNA reads TGTGCCAGCAGCTTGGGGGGAGACACAGATACGCAGTATTTT. Translated: CASSLGGDTDTQYF.

Worth noting for this clonotype: Compared with germline, one end of the junction differs, possibly owing to a read error. The chain couples TRBV3-1 to TRBJ1-1, with D tentatively TRBD1 (6 bases). The CDR3 covers 14 residues. Germline CDR1 reads LGHDT; CDR2 reads YNNKEL (reference sequence). In nucleotides, the CDR3 is TGTGCCAGCAGCCGTCGGGACAAAAACACTGAAGTTTTCTTT. Its translation: CASSRRDKNTEVFF.

The chain uses TRBV4-2 and TRBJ1-1; 10 bases map to TRBD1. Losses at the gene ends were 10 bases for V and 7 bases for J; bases not matched to a gene: 6. CDR1 LGHNA and CDR2 YNFKEQ come from the germline V gene. The CDR3 runs to 12 residues. The CDR3 is CAIRQGANEAFF. CDR3 coding DNA: TGTGCCATCCGACAGGGGGCCAATGAAGCTTTCTTT.

This clonotype has just a few counts. The chain has TRBV7-2 and TRBJ1-5; D gene ambiguous. CDR3 length: 15 residues. Trimming took off 2 bases at V and 8 bases at J, with 16 bases between the two ends. CDR1 is SGHTA, CDR2 FQGNSA, per germline. DNA of the CDR3: TGTGCCAGCAGCTTATTGTTGGACCTTACGAAGCCCCAGCATTTT. The encoded protein is CASSLLLDLTKPQHF.

The chain links TRBV20-1 to TRBJ2-1; D is undetermined. From germline, CDR1 is DFQATT and CDR2 SNEGSKA (reference sequence). This CDR3 is 11 amino acids long. Trimming pared 0 bases from V and 4 bases from J, leaving 1 base between. In DNA, the CDR3 is TGCAGTGCTAGAGAATACAATGAGCAGTTCTTC. It translates to CSAREYNEQFF.

The genes are TRBV5-1 and TRBJ2-7, with TRBD1 as a possible D gene (6 bases). CDR1 is SGHRS, CDR2 YFSETQ, per germline. V dropped 2 bases and J dropped 0 bases, with 12 bases sitting between them. The CDR3 has 15 amino acids. The CDR3 spells CASSFDRLSSYEQYF. The CDR3 bases are TGCGCCAGCAGCTTCGACAGGCTAAGCTCCTACGAGCAGTACTTC.

This clonotype was observed a handful of times. The rearrangement uses TRBV10-3 and TRBJ1-3; D is ambiguous. V shed 3 bases and J shed 0 bases, with 9 bases lying between them. CDR3 length: 15 residues. Germline V lookup: CDR1 ENHRY, CDR2 SYGVKD. The CDR3 spells CAISESGGSGNTIYF. CDR3 nucleotide sequence: TGTGCCATCAGTGAATCAGGTGGCTCTGGAAACACCATATATTTT.

This clonotype was counted a few times. V and J are TRBV7-3 and TRBJ2-2, with D tentatively TRBD1 or TRBD2 (5 bases each). The V end was cut by 6 bases, the J end by 2 bases, with 13 bases between. The CDR3 sequence is 15 residues long. The V gene's germline CDR1 is SGHTA and CDR2 FQGTGA. CDR3 residues: CASRLGTVNTGELFF. The CDR3 DNA is TGTGCCAGCAGACTCGGGACGGTCAACACCGGGGAGCTGTTTTTT.

This clonotype came up a few times. The rearrangement joins TRBV20-1 to TRBJ2-7, with TRBD2 matching over 11 bases. Germline V lookup: CDR1 DFQATT, CDR2 SNEGSKA (reference sequence). The length of the CDR3 is 17 residues. Trimming took 0 bases from V and 6 from J; bases not matched to a gene: 13. CDR3 DNA sequence: TGCAGTGCTAGAGAGGAGACTAGCGGGGTTTTCTGGCGCGAGCAGTACTTC. Its protein product is CSAREETSGVFWREQYF.

V gene TRBV7-9 combines with J gene TRBJ1-1, with D perhaps matching TRBD1 (6 bases). This CDR3 has 15 residues. Germline-derived CDR1 and CDR2 are SEHNR and FQNEAQ (reference sequence). V lost 5 bases and J lost 4, with 17 bases in between. In nucleotides, the CDR3 is TGTGCCAGCAGCCCCCAGTGGGGGGCGGTCACTGAAGCTTTCTTT. Translated, it gives CASSPQWGAVTEAFF.

The chain uses TRBV6-5 and TRBJ1-1; D gene unclear. There are 14 residues in the CDR3. Germline values: CDR1 MNHEY, CDR2 SVGAGI. V was cut by 6 bases and J by 1 base, with 12 bases left in between. The CDR3 is CASRDPDQNTEAFF. For the CDR3, the DNA is TGTGCCAGCAGGGATCCGGACCAGAACACTGAAGCTTTCTTT.

This sequence joins TRBV12-3 or TRBV12-4 and TRBJ1-1; 8 nucleotides line up with TRBD1. V shed 3 bases and J 0 bases; nucleotides not matched to a gene: 3. The CDR3 loop spans 15 amino acids. The CDR3 here is CASSLGQEMNTEAFF. Here the CDR3 DNA reads TGTGCCAGCAGTTTGGGACAGGAAATGAACACTGAAGCTTTCTTT.

V usage is TRBV20-1 and J usage is TRBJ2-2, with 7 bases aligning to TRBD2. This CDR3 region has 14 residues. Germline CDR1 reads DFQATT; CDR2 reads SNEGSKA (reference sequence). J was trimmed by 6 bases and V by 0 bases; bases with no gene match: 4. As DNA, the CDR3 is TGCAGTGCTAGAGATCTAGCGGTATCCGGGGAGCTGTTTTTT. It codes for CSARDLAVSGELFF.

V gene TRBV29-1 combines with J gene TRBJ2-5; 7 bases match TRBD1. J gave up 4 bases and V 2 bases, and 7 bases lay outside the gene matches. CDR3 size: 14 residues. Germline V gene lookup returns CDR1 SQVTM and CDR2 ANQGSEA. CDR3 sequence (DNA): TGCAGCGTTGAATCTAGGGGGCTCGGAGAGACCCAGTACTTC. Protein product: CSVESRGLGETQYF.

The chain links TRBV5-1 to TRBJ2-1; 11 bases line up with TRBD1. V shed 2 bases and J 6 bases; nucleotides not matched to a gene: 4. The CDR3 has 15 residues. Germline CDR1 SGHRS, CDR2 YFSETQ. For the CDR3, the DNA is TGCGCCAGCAGCTTCAGCGGGACAGGGGGCAATGAGCAGTTCTTC. Amino acids: CASSFSGTGGNEQFF. The full variable domain, with the rest looked up from reference TRBV5-1 and TRBJ2-1, is KAGVTQTPRYLIKTRGQQVTLSCSPISGHRSVSWYQQTPGQGLQFLFEYFSETQRNKGNFPGRFSGRQFSNSRSEMNVSTLELGDSALYLCASSFSGTGGNEQFFGPGTRLTVL.

This clonotype was seen only a few times. The J gene is TRBJ1-5, the V gene TRBV12-3 or TRBV12-4; TRBD1 aligns across 7 bases. CDR3 length: 16 amino acids. Trimming removed 8 bases from V and 0 bases from J; junction bases left unmatched: 10. CDR3 sequence: CASSSFRQGSNQPQHF. In DNA form, the CDR3 reads TGTGCCAGCTCCTCATTCCGACAGGGTAGCAATCAGCCCCAGCATTTT.

This clonotype occurred a few times. The gene calls are TRBV29-1 and TRBJ1-1, with D perhaps TRBD1 (6 bases). The ends were cut back, 1 base at V and 8 bases at J, with 11 bases in the middle. CDR3 size: 12 residues. CDR1 is SQVTM and CDR2 is ANQGSEA in the germline V gene. CDR3 protein: CSVEGQGIEAFF. DNA of the CDR3: TGCAGCGTTGAAGGGCAGGGGATCGAAGCTTTCTTT.

This clonotype turned up a few times. The chain links TRBV5-1 to TRBJ1-5, with unresolved D. Trimming left V 0 bases short and J 0 bases short, with 7 bases between. Germline CDR1 SGHRS, CDR2 YFSETQ. This CDR3 region has 15 residues. CDR3 nucleotides: TGCGCCAGCAGCTTGGACAATAATAGCAATCAGCCCCAGCATTTT. Translating gives CASSLDNNSNQPQHF.

About this clonotype itself: This may arise from a read error, as a much more abundant clone is one base away. The chain links TRBV6-5 to TRBJ2-7, with D uncertain. Germline V gene data show CDR1 as MNHEY and CDR2 as SVGAGI. The CDR3 covers 11 residues. The V gene lost 2 bases and the J gene lost 2 bases, with 1 base spanning the gap. DNA for the CDR3: TGTGCCAGCAGTTACGCCTACGAGCAGTACTTC. It codes for CASSYAYEQYF.

This clonotype was recorded a few times. The V call is TRBV6-5, the J call TRBJ1-2, with a weak D call TRBD1 (5 bases). The germline V gene encodes CDR1 MNHEY and CDR2 SVGAGI. Trimming shortened V by 1 base and J by 4 bases, and 13 bases separated the two germline ends. CDR3 length: 15 amino acids. CDR3 protein: CASSYYGHVLYGYTF. The CDR3 nucleotides read TGTGCCAGCAGTTACTACGGACACGTACTCTATGGCTACACCTTC.